These 11 T cell receptor beta chains were all obtained from the same sample, sequenced in a study of blood T cell repertoires in COVID-19. Libraries were prepared by immunoSEQ multiplex PCR; TCRdb keeps only in-frame clonotypes and omits some of them. The data contain around 67,000 clones, about 83% of them singletons. Sequenced input: peripheral blood. These receptors were taken from a man aged 45-60 years with active COVID-19.

The chain recombines TRBV9 with TRBJ2-7, with TRBD2 identical over 7 bases. V was clipped by 2 bases and J by 0 bases; unmatched bases: 8. This CDR3 has 16 amino acids. Germline CDR1 is SGDLS and CDR2 is YYNGEE. In DNA form, the CDR3 reads TGTGCCAGCAGCGTCATGGGGGGGTCTAGCTCCTACGAGCAGTACTTC. It is translated as CASSVMGGSSSYEQYF.

The chain employs TRBV27 and TRBJ2-7, with a tentative D call TRBD2 (8 bases). The CDR3 consists of 14 residues. Per the germline V gene, CDR1 is MNHEY and CDR2 is SMNVEV (reference sequence). The ends were cut back, 5 bases at V and 3 bases at J, with 14 bases in the middle. The CDR3 sequence: CASSPGGTDYEQYF. The CDR3, as DNA: TGTGCCAGCAGTCCGGGAGGGACAGACTACGAGCAGTACTTC.

In the case of this clone: Compared with germline, one end of the junction differs, possibly owing to a read error. CDR3 DNA: TGTGCCCGCAGCCGGGGGGGGGTTGGGAATCAGCCCCAGCATTTT. Translated: CARSRGGVGNQPQHF. V is TRBV28 and J is TRBJ1-5; D is perhaps TRBD1 (5 bases). The CDR3 loop spans 15 amino acids. Germline-derived CDR1 and CDR2 are MDHEN and SYDVKM.

This clone was seen once. This sequence joins TRBV23-1 and TRBJ1-5; D remains unclear. TRBV23-1 is labeled an ORF, and its function is uncertain. There are 15 residues in the CDR3. The ends were cut back, 1 base at V and 5 bases at J, with 12 bases in the middle. The CDR3 DNA sequence: TGCGCCAGCAGTCAATTATCTGGGAGGTATCAGCCCCAGCATTTT. It codes for CASSQLSGRYQPQHF.

The chain is built from TRBV5-1 and TRBJ1-4; D is ambiguous. The V end was cut by 1 base, the J end by 10 bases, with 14 bases between. The CDR3 consists of 14 residues. CDR1 SGHRS and CDR2 YFSETQ come from the germline V gene. This CDR3 is CASSLPDEGGKLFF. Written as DNA, the CDR3 is TGCGCCAGCAGCTTGCCCGACGAGGGCGGAAAACTGTTTTTT.

DNA of the CDR3: TGTGCCAGCAGGAGACAGGGGAAATACGAGCAGTACTTC. Translating it yields CASRRQGKYEQYF. The chain couples TRBV12-3 or TRBV12-4 to TRBJ2-7, with 8 bases lining up with TRBD1. This CDR3 contains 13 residues. The V segment lost 6 bases and the J segment 4 bases; nucleotides outside the gene matches: 5.

The chain employs TRBV5-1 and TRBJ2-7, with 10 bases identical to TRBD2. Per germline, CDR1 SGHRS and CDR2 YFSETQ. This CDR3 has 15 residues. The junction had 10 bases not matched to a gene; V was cut back by 3 bases and J by 7 bases. This chain's CDR3 is CASSWDLAGDGEQYF. The CDR3 nucleotides are TGCGCCAGCAGCTGGGACCTAGCGGGAGACGGGGAGCAGTACTTC. The full variable domain, completed using reference TRBV5-1 and TRBJ2-7, is KAGVTQTPRYLIKTRGQQVTLSCSPISGHRSVSWYQQTPGQGLQFLFEYFSETQRNKGNFPGRFSGRQFSNSRSEMNVSTLELGDSALYLCASSWDLAGDGEQYFGPGTRLTVT.

The chain recombines TRBV21-1 with TRBJ2-4; no DNA check was done on the table's D call, TRBD1. TRBV21-1 is reported as a pseudogene. The CDR3 runs to 17 residues. The CDR3 here is CASETARQGFAKNIQYF. CDR3 nucleotide sequence: TGTGCCAGCGAAACCGCCCGACAGGGCTTCGCCAAAAACATTCAGTACTTC.

The rearrangement uses TRBV27 and TRBJ2-3; TRBD2 matches 10 bases. Germline CDR1 is MNHEY and CDR2 is SMNVEV (reference sequence). This CDR3 has 18 residues. The V and J ends lost 3 bases and 0 bases, in that order; junction bases with no gene match: 9. CDR3 sequence reads: CASSFGLADLSSTDTQYF. For the CDR3, the DNA is TGTGCCAGCAGTTTCGGACTAGCGGACCTTTCTAGCACAGATACGCAGTATTTT.

V is TRBV5-1 and J is TRBJ2-5, with D perhaps matching TRBD1 (5 bases). The germline V and J ends were trimmed by 1 base and 2 bases, with 9 bases remaining between them. This CDR3 has 14 amino acids. Per the germline V gene, CDR1 is SGHRS and CDR2 is YFSETQ. CDR3 in DNA: TGCGCCAGCAGCTTGAGTCCAGGGCAAGAGACCCAGTACTTC. It specifies CASSLSPGQETQYF.

On this clone: At the DNA level, this CDR3 is encoded by other sequences in the same sample as well. V gene TRBV15 combines with J gene TRBJ1-6; 9 nucleotides line up with TRBD1. Germline V lookup: CDR1 LNHNV, CDR2 YYDKDF (reference sequence). The CDR3 totals 15 residues. With V trimmed by 2 bases and J by 7 bases, 3 bases remained unmatched. The CDR3 region has the DNA TGTGCCACCAGCAGAACCGGGACAGGGAATTCACCCCTCCACTTT. Its translation: CATSRTGTGNSPLHF.